Listed here is a single T cell receptor beta chain. Its antigen is as yet unknown. This entry belongs to a study of cytomegalovirus exposure and HLA in healthy donors. Across the whole study: A prior analysis found roughly 110 million unique TCR beta sequences from around 180 million T cells.

Study results and caveats: An analysis that was carried out later associated 16,951 TCR beta sequences with HLA alleles at 0.05 false discovery rate. It was assumed in the presence/absence analyses that sequencing depth was roughly uniform across donors. Cytomegalovirus status, reportedly, was diagnosed with high specificity and sensitivity by the classifier.

The CDR3 loop spans 17 amino acids. Germline CDR1 reads SEHNR; CDR2 reads FQNEAQ (reference sequence). V shed 7 bases and J 4 bases; nucleotides not matched to a gene: 16. The PCR ran on 60 Vbeta and 13 Jbeta primers. Profiling relied on immunoSEQ multiplex PCR, and the TCRdb table lists in-frame clones only, not all of them. Counted here are 50,000 to 75,000 clones, roughly 80% occurring once; the ten biggest clones make up 3% to 4.5%. This chain connects TRBV7-9 to TRBJ1-2; 9 nucleotides match TRBD1. This receptor was taken from a woman between 40 and 55 years old in good health and CMV-seronegative. Sequenced input: PBMCs. The CDR3 bases are TGTGCCAGCACACTCGGGGACAGGGTCTTATTGAGCTATGGCTACACCTTC. Protein: CASTLGDRVLLSYGYTF.